This TCR beta chain was sequenced in a study of T cell responses to AZD1222 COVID-19 vaccine. In the case of this clone: Its target is unknown.

The CDR3 length is 13 residues. Trimming pared 9 bases from V and 0 bases from J, leaving 11 bases between. The V gene's germline CDR1 is MNHEY and CDR2 SVGAGI. Assay: immunoSEQ multiplex PCR; the TCRdb copy retains only in-frame clones and omits some. The repertoire holds 90,000 to 150,000 clones, approximately 90% seen once, with around 2.4% in the top ten. Study findings and constraints: In all cases, repertoires were sampled only after the peak T cell response.

This chain uses TRBV6-5 with TRBJ1-2; D is possibly TRBD1 (6 bases). The specimen was peripheral blood, collected on day 0 of AZD1222 vaccination. This TCR derives from an adult in good health. CDR3 loop: CASGDKPNYGYTF. For the CDR3, the DNA is TGTGCCAGTGGGGACAAGCCTAACTATGGCTACACCTTC.